The rows below give T cell receptor beta chains drawn from one sample of a study of blood T cell repertoires in COVID-19. The data were produced by immunoSEQ multiplex PCR, yet TCRdb's version contains in-frame clones alone and is incomplete. Among around 110,000 clones listed, 88% were seen once. The specimen sequenced was peripheral blood. The receptors come from a man over 45 with active or convalescent COVID-19. Both conserved end residues are part of each CDR3. D genes are given only for firm matches. Size values are once, few and many counts, or a class for expanded clones, and some rows have none.

j_call,clone_size,v_call,d_call,cdr3_nt,cdr3_aa
TRBJ2-1,.,TRBV7-8,.,TGTGCCAGCAGCTGGTTTGCGGCCGGCTCCTACAATGAGCAGTTCTTC,CASSWFAAGSYNEQFF
TRBJ2-1,.,TRBV11-2,TRBD2,TGTGCCAGCAGCTTGCTGGCGGGAGGGCCCCATGAGCAGTTCTTC,CASSLLAGGPHEQFF
TRBJ1-5,.,TRBV6-2/TRBV6-3,.,TGTGCCAGCAGTTACCGGCAGGGGAGGGGAAGCAATCAGCCCCAGCATTTT,CASSYRQGRGSNQPQHF
TRBJ2-7,medium-sized,TRBV27,TRBD1,TGTGCCAGCAGCCTTAGGGAAACCGGGACAGGGCGATACGAGCAGTACTTC,CASSLRETGTGRYEQYF
TRBJ1-1,.,TRBV7-6,TRBD1,TGTGCCAGCAGCCCGTACAGGGGGAAGAACACTGAAGCTTTCTTT,CASSPYRGKNTEAFF
TRBJ2-1,.,TRBV5-6,.,TGTGCCAGCAGCTTGGTTGCGGGGTCCTACAATGAGCAGTTCTTC,CASSLVAGSYNEQFF
TRBJ1-2,.,TRBV4-2,TRBD1,TGTGCCAGCAGCCCGGGGACAGGGGGCTTCTATGGCTACACCTTC,CASSPGTGGFYGYTF
TRBJ2-3,.,TRBV29-1,.,TGCAGCGCTCGGGGTGGGGATACGCAGTATTTT,CSARGGDTQYF
TRBJ2-4,.,TRBV6-1,.,TGTGCCAGCAGTGAAGCGAAGCGCCACATTCAGTACTTC,CASSEAKRHIQYF
TRBJ2-3,.,TRBV24-1,TRBD1,TGTGCCACCAGTGATTTTGTGGACAGGGTGGATACGCAGTATTTT,CATSDFVDRVDTQYF
TRBJ1-4,.,TRBV5-1,TRBD1,TGCGCCAGCAGCTCCCCCGGGACAGGAGATGAAAAACTGTTTTTT,CASSSPGTGDEKLFF